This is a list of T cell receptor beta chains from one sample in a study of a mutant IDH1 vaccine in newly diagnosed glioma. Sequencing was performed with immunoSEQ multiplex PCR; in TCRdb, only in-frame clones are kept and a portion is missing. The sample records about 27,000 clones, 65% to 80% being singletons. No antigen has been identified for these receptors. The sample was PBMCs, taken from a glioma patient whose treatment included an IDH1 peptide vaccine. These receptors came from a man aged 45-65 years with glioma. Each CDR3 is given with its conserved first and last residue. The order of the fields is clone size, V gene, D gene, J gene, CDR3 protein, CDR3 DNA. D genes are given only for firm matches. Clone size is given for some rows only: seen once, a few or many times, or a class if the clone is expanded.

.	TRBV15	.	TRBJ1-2	CATQQGYGYTF	TGTGCCACCCAACAGGGCTATGGCTACACCTTC
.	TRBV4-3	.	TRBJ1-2	CASSQDQGGEAYGYTF	TGCGCCAGCAGCCAAGACCAGGGAGGGGAGGCCTATGGCTACACCTTC
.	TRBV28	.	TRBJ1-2	CASLSEGDYGYTF	TGTGCCAGCCTATCCGAGGGGGACTATGGCTACACCTTC
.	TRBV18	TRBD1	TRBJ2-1	CASSSGQHNEQFF	TGTGCCAGCTCATCGGGACAGCACAATGAGCAGTTCTTC
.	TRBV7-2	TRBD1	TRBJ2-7	CASSLDGTGVYGQYF	TGTGCCAGCAGCTTAGACGGGACAGGGGTTTATGGGCAGTACTTC
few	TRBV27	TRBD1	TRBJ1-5	CASSFRTGSNQPQHF	TGTGCCAGCAGTTTCCGGACAGGGTCTAATCAGCCCCAGCATTTT
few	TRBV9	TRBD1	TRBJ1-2	CASSPGDSYGYTF	TGTGCCAGCAGTCCAGGGGACAGCTATGGCTACACCTTC
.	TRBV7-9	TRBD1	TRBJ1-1	CASSLGLDRVGFF	TGTGCCAGCAGCTTAGGGCTGGACAGGGTCGGTTTCTTT
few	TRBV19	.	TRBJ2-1	CASRGTSGSYNEQFF	TGTGCCAGTAGGGGGACTTCCGGCTCCTACAATGAGCAGTTCTTC
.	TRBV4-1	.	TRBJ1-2	CASSQIRADGYTF	TGCGCCAGCAGCCAAATCAGGGCGGATGGCTACACCTTC
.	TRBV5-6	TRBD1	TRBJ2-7	CASSFYRDRDSYEQYF	TGTGCCAGCAGCTTTTACCGGGACAGGGACTCCTACGAGCAGTACTTC
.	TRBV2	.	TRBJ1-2	CASSEGREVYGYTF	TGTGCCAGCAGTGAGGGCAGGGAAGTGTATGGCTACACCTTC
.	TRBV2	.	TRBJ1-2	CASSEGVMGRVLRYGYTF	TGTGCCAGCAGTGAAGGTGTGATGGGAAGGGTTCTGCGGTATGGCTACACCTTC
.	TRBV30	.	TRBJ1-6	CAWSVVALVGSPLHF	TGTGCCTGGAGTGTAGTGGCTCTAGTCGGTTCACCCCTCCACTTT
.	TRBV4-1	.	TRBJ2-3	CASSQGEADTQYF	TGCGCCAGCAGCCAAGGGGAGGCAGATACGCAGTATTTT
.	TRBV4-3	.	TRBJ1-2	CASSPTSQINYGYTF	TGCGCCAGCAGCCCTACCTCTCAGATAAACTATGGCTACACCTTC
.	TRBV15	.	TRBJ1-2	CATSRTREIHGYTF	TGTGCCACCAGCAGAACCCGTGAGATCCACGGCTACACCTTC
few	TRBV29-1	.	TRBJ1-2	CSVNRDGGGYTF	TGCAGCGTTAACAGGGATGGTGGTGGCTACACCTTC
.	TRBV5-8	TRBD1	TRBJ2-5	CASSLLGQGSETQYF	TGTGCCAGCAGCTTGTTGGGACAGGGATCTGAGACCCAGTACTTC
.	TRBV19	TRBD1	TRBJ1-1	CASTTTGRTEAFF	TGTGCCAGCACTACGACAGGGCGCACTGAAGCTTTCTTT
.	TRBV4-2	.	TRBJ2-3	CASSQDYRGFADTQYF	TGTGCCAGCAGCCAAGATTACCGCGGGTTCGCAGATACGCAGTATTTT
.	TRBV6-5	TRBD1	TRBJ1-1	CASRYRGGKEAFF	TGTGCCAGCAGGTACAGGGGCGGAAAAGAAGCTTTTTTT
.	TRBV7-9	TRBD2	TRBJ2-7	CASSHESGGFYEQYF	TGTGCCAGCAGCCACGAATCGGGGGGTTTCTACGAGCAGTACTTC
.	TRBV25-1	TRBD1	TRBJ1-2	CASSAQGKYNYGYTF	TGTGCCAGCAGTGCACAGGGGAAGTATAACTATGGCTACACCTTC
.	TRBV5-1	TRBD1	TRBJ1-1	CASSLAGTGGLSFF	TGCGCCAGCAGCTTAGCTGGGACAGGGGGCCTGTCTTTCTTT